This TCR beta chain was found in a study of blood T cell repertoires in COVID-19. At the level of the study: Samples came from the United States, Italy and Spain, spanning acute and convalescent COVID-19. In each case, the material was cDNA or gDNA derived from T cells, B-cell-depleted T cells, or PBMCs.

Original analysis: Researchers report that nucleated cell counts were estimated from reference gene primer amplification. Method: immunoSEQ multiplex PCR; TCRdb's copy keeps in-frame clones and lacks some. D and trimming were read from the DNA, whereas the V and J calls and clone size are those reported in that table. The profile shows roughly 27,000 clones, more than 75% of them singletons. Germline-derived CDR1 and CDR2 are SGHRS and YFSETQ. There are 17 residues in the CDR3. V was shortened by 0 bases and J by 5 bases, with 17 bases between the two germline ends. The sequenced material came from peripheral blood. This chain links TRBV5-1 with TRBJ2-2; D possibly corresponds to TRBD2 (5 bases). This sequence was found in a woman in her seventies with acute or convalescent COVID-19. DNA for the CDR3: TGCGCCAGCAGCTTGGTTGGAGGTTCAGGAGGAACCGGGGAGCTGTTTTTT. It yields the protein CASSLVGGSGGTGELFF.